One TCR beta chain is described in this entry. The CDR3 length is 16 residues. V lost 4 bases and J lost 4; bases outside the gene matches: 12. In germline, CDR1 is SGHAT, CDR2 FQNNGV. The sample is drawn from a study of T cell clones after liver transplantation. Here immunoSEQ multiplex PCR was the method, and the copy in TCRdb shows in-frame clones only, minus some. The sample has around 97,000 clones, 80% to 90% seen once; the top ten hold roughly 3.1%. V gene TRBV11-2 combines with J gene TRBJ2-7, with 8 bases aligning to TRBD2. The sequence derives from a human patient who received a liver transplant. Some T cells may be supplied by the graft donor. The input for sequencing was CD4+ T cells from blood, taken 47 months after liver transplant. The CDR3 is CASSSRVAGSMYEQYF. In DNA form, the CDR3 reads TGTGCCAGCAGCTCCCGGGTAGCGGGGTCTATGTACGAGCAGTACTTC.